This T cell receptor (beta chain) emerged from a study of blood T cell repertoires in COVID-19. Germline V gives CDR1 MRHNA, CDR2 SNTAGT. CDR3 length equals 13 residues. J lost 10 bases, V lost 6 bases, and 11 bases had no gene match. In the original workflow: From reference gene primer amplification, estimates of nucleated cell counts were derived. Using immunoSEQ multiplex PCR, the repertoire was profiled, and TCRdb retains in-frame clones only, with some absent. The DNA gave D and trimming, while V, J and clone size come from that table. The sample lists approximately 480,000 clones, around 90% occurring once. The cohort comprised adults aged about 18 to 100 years residing in about two dozen US areas. Donors were grouped by their self-reported clinical history.

The sequence derives from a woman between 18 and 29 years old who had recovered from COVID-19. Sequences were obtained from PBMCs or T cells enriched from blood (not recorded which). The V call is TRBV6-4, the J call TRBJ1-1, with TRBD1 matching 7 bases. The CDR3 region is CASSPRQGSGAFF. CDR3 DNA sequence: TGTGCCAGCAGCCCGAGACAGGGCAGCGGAGCTTTCTTT.